This T cell receptor (beta chain) stems from a study of blood T cell repertoires in COVID-19. In the study overall: Sites in the United States, Italy and Spain provided acute and convalescent COVID-19 samples. Sources were T cells, B-cell-depleted T cells, or PBMCs; the material itself was cDNA or gDNA.

Germline CDR1 is LGHNA and CDR2 is YNFKEQ. The CDR3 spans 16 residues. The V segment lost 7 bases and the J segment 0 bases; nucleotides outside the gene matches: 10. Original data processing: Reference gene primer amplification in the assay estimated nucleated cell counts. Repertoires were generated with immunoSEQ multiplex PCR, while TCRdb's copy carries only in-frame clones and drops some. From that table come the V and J calls and clone size; the DNA was used to work out D and trimming. The sample lists about 230,000 clones, around four fifths occurring once. This clonotype was obtained from a woman aged 70-85 years with active or convalescent COVID-19. The chain has TRBV4-2 and TRBJ2-3; TRBD2 aligns across 7 bases. Sequencing input: peripheral blood. The CDR3 DNA follows: TGTGCCAGCACTCTCGCTAGCGGTGCTAGCACAGATACGCAGTATTTT. Amino acids: CASTLASGASTDTQYF.